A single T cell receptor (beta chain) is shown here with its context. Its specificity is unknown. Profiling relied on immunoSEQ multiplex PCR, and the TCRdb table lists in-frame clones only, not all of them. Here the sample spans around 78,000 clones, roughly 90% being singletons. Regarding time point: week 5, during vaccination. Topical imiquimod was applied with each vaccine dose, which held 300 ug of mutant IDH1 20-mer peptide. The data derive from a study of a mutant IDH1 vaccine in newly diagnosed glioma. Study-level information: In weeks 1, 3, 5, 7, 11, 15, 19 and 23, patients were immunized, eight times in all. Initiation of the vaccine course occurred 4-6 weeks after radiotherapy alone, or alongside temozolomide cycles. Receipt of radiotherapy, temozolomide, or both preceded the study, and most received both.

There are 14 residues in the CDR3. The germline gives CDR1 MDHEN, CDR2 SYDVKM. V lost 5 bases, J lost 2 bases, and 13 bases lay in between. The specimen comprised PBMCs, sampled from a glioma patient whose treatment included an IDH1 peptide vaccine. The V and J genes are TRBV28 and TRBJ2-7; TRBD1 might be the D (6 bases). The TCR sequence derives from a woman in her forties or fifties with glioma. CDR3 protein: CASSPGHEAYEQYF. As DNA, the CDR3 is TGTGCCAGCAGTCCGGGACACGAGGCCTACGAGCAGTACTTC. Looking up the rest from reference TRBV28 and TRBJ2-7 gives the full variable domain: DVKVTQSSRYLVKRTGEKVFLECVQDMDHENMFWYRQDPGLGLRLIYFSYDVKMKEKGDIPEGYSVSREKKERFSLILESASTNQTSMYLCASSPGHEAYEQYFGPGTRLTVT.